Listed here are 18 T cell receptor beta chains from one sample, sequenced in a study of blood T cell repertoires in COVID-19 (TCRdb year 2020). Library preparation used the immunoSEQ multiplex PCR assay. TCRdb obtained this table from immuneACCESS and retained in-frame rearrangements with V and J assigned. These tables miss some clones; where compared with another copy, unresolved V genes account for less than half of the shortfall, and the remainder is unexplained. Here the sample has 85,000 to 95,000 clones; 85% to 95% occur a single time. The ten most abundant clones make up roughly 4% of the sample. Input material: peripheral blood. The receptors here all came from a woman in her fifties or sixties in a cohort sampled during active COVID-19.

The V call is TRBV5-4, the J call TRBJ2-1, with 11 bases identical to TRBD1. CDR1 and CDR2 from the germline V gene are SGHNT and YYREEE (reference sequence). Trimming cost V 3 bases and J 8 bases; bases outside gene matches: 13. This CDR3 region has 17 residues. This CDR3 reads CASSSPPGTGGFDEQFF. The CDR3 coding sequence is TGTGCCAGCAGCTCCCCCCCCGGGACAGGGGGATTCGATGAGCAGTTCTTC.

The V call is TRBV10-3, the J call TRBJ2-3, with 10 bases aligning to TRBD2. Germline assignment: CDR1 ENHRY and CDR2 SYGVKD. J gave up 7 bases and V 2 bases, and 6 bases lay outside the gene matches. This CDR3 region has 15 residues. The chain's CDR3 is CAISEVLAGGHTQYF. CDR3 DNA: TGTGCCATCAGTGAGGTGTTAGCGGGGGGACATACGCAGTATTTT.

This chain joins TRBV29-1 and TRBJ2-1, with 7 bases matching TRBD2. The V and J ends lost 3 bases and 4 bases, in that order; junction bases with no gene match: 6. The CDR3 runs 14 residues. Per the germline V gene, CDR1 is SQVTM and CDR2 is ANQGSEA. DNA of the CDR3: TGCAGCGTTGAGGGGGGGGATCAGTACAATGAGCAGTTCTTC. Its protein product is CSVEGGDQYNEQFF.

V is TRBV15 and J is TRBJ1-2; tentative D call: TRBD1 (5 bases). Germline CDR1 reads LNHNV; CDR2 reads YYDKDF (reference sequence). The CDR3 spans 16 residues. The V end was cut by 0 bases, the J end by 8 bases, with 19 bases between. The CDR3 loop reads CATSRDMWVSGKGYTF. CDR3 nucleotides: TGTGCCACCAGCAGAGATATGTGGGTTTCAGGGAAAGGCTACACCTTC.

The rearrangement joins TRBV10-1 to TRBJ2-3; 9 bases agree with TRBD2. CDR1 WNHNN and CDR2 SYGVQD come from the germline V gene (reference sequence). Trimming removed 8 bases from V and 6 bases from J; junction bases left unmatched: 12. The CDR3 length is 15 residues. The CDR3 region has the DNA TGCGCCAGCTCTCCAGCCTTACTAGCGGGCGATACGCAGTATTTT. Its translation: CASSPALLAGDTQYF.

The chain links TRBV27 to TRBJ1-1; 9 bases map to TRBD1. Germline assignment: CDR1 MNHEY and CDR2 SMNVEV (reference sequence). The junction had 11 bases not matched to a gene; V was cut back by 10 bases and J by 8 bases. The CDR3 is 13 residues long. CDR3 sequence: CATNRGRGGEAFF. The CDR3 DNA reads TGTGCCACCAACAGGGGGCGTGGAGGAGAAGCTTTCTTT.

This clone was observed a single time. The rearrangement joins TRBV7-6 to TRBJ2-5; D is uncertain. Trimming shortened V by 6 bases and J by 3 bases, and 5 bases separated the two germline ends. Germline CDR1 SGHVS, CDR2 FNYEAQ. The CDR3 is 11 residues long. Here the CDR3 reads CASSFKETQYF. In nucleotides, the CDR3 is TGTGCCAGCAGTTTTAAAGAGACCCAGTACTTC.

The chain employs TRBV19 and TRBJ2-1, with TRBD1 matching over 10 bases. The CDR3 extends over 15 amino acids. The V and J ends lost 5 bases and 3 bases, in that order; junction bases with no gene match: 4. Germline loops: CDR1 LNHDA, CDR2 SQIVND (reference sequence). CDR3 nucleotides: TGTGCCAGTAGTCGACAGGGGGCAATCTACAATGAGCAGTTCTTC. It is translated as CASSRQGAIYNEQFF.

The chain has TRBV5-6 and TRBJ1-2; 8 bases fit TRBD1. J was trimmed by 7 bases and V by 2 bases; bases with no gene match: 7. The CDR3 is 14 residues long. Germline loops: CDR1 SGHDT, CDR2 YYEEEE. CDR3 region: CASSFPQGAGGYTF. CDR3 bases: TGTGCCAGCAGCTTCCCTCAGGGGGCAGGTGGCTACACCTTC.

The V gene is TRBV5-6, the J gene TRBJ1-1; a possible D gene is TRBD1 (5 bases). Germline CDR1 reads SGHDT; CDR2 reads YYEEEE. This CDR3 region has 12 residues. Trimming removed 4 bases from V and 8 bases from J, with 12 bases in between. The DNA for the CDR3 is TGTGCCAGCAGCAGGGGTACCCCAGAAGCTTTCTTT. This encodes CASSRGTPEAFF.

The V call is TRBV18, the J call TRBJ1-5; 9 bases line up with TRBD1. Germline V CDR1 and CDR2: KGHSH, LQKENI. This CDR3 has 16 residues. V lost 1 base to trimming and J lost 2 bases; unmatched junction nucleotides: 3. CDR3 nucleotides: TGTGCCAGCTCACCACAACAGGGGGCTGGCAATCAGCCCCAGCATTTT. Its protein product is CASSPQQGAGNQPQHF.

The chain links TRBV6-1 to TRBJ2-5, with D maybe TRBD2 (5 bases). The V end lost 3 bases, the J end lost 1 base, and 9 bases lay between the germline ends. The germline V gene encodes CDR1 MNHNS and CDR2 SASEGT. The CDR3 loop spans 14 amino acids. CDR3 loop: CASSDRGIQETQYF. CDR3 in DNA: TGTGCCAGCAGTGATCGAGGGATCCAAGAGACCCAGTACTTC.

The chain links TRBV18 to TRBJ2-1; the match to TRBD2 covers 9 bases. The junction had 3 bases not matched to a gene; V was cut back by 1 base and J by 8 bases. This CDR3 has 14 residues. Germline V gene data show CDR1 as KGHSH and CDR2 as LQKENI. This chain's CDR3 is CASSPRGLAHEQFF. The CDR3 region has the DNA TGTGCCAGCTCACCACGGGGACTAGCCCATGAGCAGTTCTTC. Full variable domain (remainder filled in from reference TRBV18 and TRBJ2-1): NAGVMQNPRHLVRRRGQEARLRCSPMKGHSHVYWYRQLPEEGLKFMVYLQKENIIDESGMPKERFSAEFPKEGPSILRIQQVVRGDSAAYFCASSPRGLAHEQFFGPGTRLTVL.

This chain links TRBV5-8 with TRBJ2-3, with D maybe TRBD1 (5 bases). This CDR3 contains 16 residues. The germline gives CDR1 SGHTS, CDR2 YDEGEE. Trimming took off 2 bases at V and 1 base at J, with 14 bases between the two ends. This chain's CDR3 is CASSLDAGPGTDTQYF. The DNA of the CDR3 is TGTGCCAGCAGCTTAGATGCAGGGCCGGGCACAGATACGCAGTATTTT.

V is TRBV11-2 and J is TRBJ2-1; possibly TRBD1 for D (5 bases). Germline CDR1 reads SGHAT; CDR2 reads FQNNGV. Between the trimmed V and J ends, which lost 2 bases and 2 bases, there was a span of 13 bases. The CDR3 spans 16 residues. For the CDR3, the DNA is TGTGCCAGCAGCTTACAAACAGGATATCCCTACAATGAGCAGTTCTTC. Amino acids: CASSLQTGYPYNEQFF.

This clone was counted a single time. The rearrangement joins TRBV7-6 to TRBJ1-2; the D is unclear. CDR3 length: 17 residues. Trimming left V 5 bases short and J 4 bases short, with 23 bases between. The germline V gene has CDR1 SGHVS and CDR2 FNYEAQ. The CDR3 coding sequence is TGTGCCAGCAGCCCCGGAGGGTGGGGTCAGATCACCTATGGCTACACCTTC. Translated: CASSPGGWGQITYGYTF.

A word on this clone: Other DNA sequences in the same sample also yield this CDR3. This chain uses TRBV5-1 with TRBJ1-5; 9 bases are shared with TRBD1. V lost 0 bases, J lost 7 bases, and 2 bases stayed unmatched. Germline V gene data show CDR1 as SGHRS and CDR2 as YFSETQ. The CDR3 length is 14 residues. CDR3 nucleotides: TGCGCCAGCAGCTTGGGTACAGGGGGCCAGCCCCAGCATTTT. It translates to CASSLGTGGQPQHF.

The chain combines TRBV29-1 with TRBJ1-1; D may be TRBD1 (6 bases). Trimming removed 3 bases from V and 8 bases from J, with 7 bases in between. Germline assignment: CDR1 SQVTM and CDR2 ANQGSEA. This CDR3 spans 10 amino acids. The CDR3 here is CSVDQGEAFF. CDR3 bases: TGCAGCGTTGACCAGGGGGAAGCTTTCTTT. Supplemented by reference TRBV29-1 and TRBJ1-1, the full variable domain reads SAVISQKPSRDICQRGTSLTIQCQVDSQVTMMFWYRQQPGQSLTLIATANQGSEATYESGFVIDKFPISRPNLTFSTLTVSNMSPEDSSIYLCSVDQGEAFFGQGTRLTVV.